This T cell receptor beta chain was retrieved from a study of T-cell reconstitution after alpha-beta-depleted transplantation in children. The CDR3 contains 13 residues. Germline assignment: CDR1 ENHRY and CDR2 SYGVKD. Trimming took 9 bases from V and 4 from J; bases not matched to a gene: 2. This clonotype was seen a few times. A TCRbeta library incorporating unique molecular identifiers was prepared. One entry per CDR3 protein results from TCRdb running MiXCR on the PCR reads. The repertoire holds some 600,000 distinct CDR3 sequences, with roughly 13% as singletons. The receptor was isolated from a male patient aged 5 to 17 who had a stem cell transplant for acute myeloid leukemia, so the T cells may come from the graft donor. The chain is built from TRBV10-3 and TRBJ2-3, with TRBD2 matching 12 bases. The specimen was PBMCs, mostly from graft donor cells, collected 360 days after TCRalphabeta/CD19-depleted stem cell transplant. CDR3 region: CAISSGRADTQYF. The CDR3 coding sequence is TGTGCCATTTCTAGCGGGAGGGCAGATACGCAGTATTTT.